This T cell receptor (beta chain) was captured by sequencing in a study of blood T cell repertoires in COVID-19. Study information: COVID-19 samples collected from the United States, Italy and Spain covered acute and convalescent phases. Sources were T cells, B-cell-depleted T cells, or PBMCs; the material itself was cDNA or gDNA.

Under the authors' procedure: Using reference gene primer amplification, nucleated cell counts were estimated. Some clones are missing from TCRdb's copy, which holds only in-frame ones; the method was immunoSEQ multiplex PCR. V, J and clone size are taken as reported in that table, and D and trimming were inferred from the DNA itself. The repertoire consists of approximately 260,000 clones, with more than 60% occurring once and the leading ten covering roughly 4.2%. Trimming took 5 bases from V and 4 from J; bases not matched to a gene: 9. The CDR3 is made up of 14 amino acids. The germline V gene has CDR1 SQVTM and CDR2 ANQGSEA.

Sequencing was done on a sample of peripheral blood. The clonotype comes from a woman aged 40 to 50 with active or convalescent COVID-19. The rearrangement links TRBV29-1 to TRBJ1-1; 8 nucleotides agree with TRBD1. The CDR3: CSVCRDRLGTEAFF. CDR3 nucleotides: TGCAGCGTTTGCAGGGACAGGTTGGGCACTGAAGCTTTCTTT.